The source of this T cell receptor beta chain is a study of blood T cells in healthy people across ages. Across the study: Capture via template switching afforded approximately one barcoded beta molecule per two T cells. Study-wide points: Per million T cells, the diversity of TCR beta decreased roughly linearly as age advanced. Long-lived donors exceeded aged donors in naive CD4+ cells and diversity.

Points on this clonotype: The antigen remains undetermined.

PBMCs were isolated at a quantity of at least 6.5 million per sample. J was trimmed by 2 bases and V by 2 bases; bases with no gene match: 13. Per the germline V gene, CDR1 is SGHRS and CDR2 is YFSETQ. The CDR3 sequence is 18 residues long. The authors ran a second PCR of about 6 to 11 cycles using a sample-barcoded 5' primer and a J-beta primer mix. TCRdb reanalysed the 5' RACE reads using MiXCR and keeps one entry per CDR3 protein. There are more than 800,000 distinct CDR3 sequences in the sample; around 30% occur only once, and approximately 15% lies in the top ten. The sequencing input was blood. This rearrangement joins TRBV5-1 to TRBJ2-7; TRBD2 agrees at 10 bases. The receptor's source is an elderly woman in good health. CDR3 DNA: TGCGCCAGCAGCTTCCCCCGGCTAGCGGGAGATCCCACCTACGAGCAGTACTTC. Translated, it gives CASSFPRLAGDPTYEQYF.